The 13 T cell receptor beta chains in this list originate from one sample, sequenced in a study of breast tumors, draining lymph nodes, adjacent tissues. TCRdb re-called the multiplex PCR reads with MiXCR, one entry per CDR3 protein. The data contain some 250,000 distinct CDR3 sequences, about 34% of them singletons. Axillary draining lymph nodes of breast cancer patients supplied the node samples. Sequencing input: axillary lymph node tissue. These receptors originate from a female donor with breast cancer. Some clones in this sample may be carry-over from other donors' samples.

This clonotype has ten or more counts. The chain is built from TRBV15 and TRBJ2-3; D unresolved. V shed 0 bases and J shed 1 base, with 5 bases lying between them. Germline assignment: CDR1 LNHNV and CDR2 YYDKDF (reference sequence). The CDR3 consists of 14 residues. The CDR3: CATSRDFGTDTQYF. CDR3 DNA sequence: TGTGCCACCAGCAGAGATTTTGGCACAGATACGCAGTATTTT.

About this clonotype: The DNA is omitted, as the CDR3 cannot be located on it reliably, and the CDR3 follows TCRdb's listing. J is TRBJ1-2 and V is TRBV28; the table's TRBD1 call for D was not verified on the DNA. Germline V CDR1 and CDR2: MDHEN, SYDVKM. The CDR3 adds up to 16 amino acids, both ends counted. This chain's CDR3 is CASSSSTGDGNYGYTF.

The table lists this clonotype with many counts. This chain connects TRBV2 to TRBJ1-3; possible D gene TRBD1, 5 bases. V was pared by 6 bases and J by 4 bases, with 7 bases between. Germline V lookup: CDR1 SNHLY, CDR2 FYNNEI. The CDR3 sequence is 12 residues long. CDR3 in DNA: TGTGCCAGCAGCGCAGGGGGAAACACCATATATTTT. As protein: CASSAGGNTIYF.

This clonotype was counted many times. The chain joins TRBV30 to TRBJ1-2; TRBD1 is a possible D gene (5 bases). The CDR3 runs 15 residues. V lost 2 bases and J 0 bases, leaving 13 bases between the germline ends. Germline CDR1 GTSNPN, CDR2 SVGIG (reference sequence). CDR3 nucleotide sequence: TGTGCCTGGAGTCACGCAGCGGGGGCTAACTATGGCTACACCTTC. It is translated as CAWSHAAGANYGYTF.

This clonotype was seen many times. At one boundary the junction diverges from the germline segment, which might be a read error. The genes are TRBV7-7 and TRBJ2-7; no clear D. This CDR3 has 13 amino acids. CDR1 is SSHAT and CDR2 is FNYEAQ in the germline V gene (reference sequence). The chain's CDR3 is CASSLGRTYEQYF. CDR3 in DNA: TGTGCTAGCAGCTTAGGACGAACATACGAGCAGTACTTC.

This clonotype was seen more than once but under ten times. The chain couples TRBV5-4 to TRBJ2-2; a possible D gene is TRBD1 (6 bases). Germline loops: CDR1 SGHNT, CDR2 YYREEE (reference sequence). This CDR3 is built from 18 residues. V lost 0 bases to trimming and J lost 1 base, with 16 bases between them. The DNA for the CDR3 is TGTGCCAGCAGCTTGGGACCGGGACACAACATGAACACCGGGGAGCTGTTTTTT. It specifies CASSLGPGHNMNTGELFF.

The genes are TRBV3-1 and TRBJ2-1, with D perhaps TRBD1 or TRBD2 (5 bases each). Per the germline V gene, CDR1 is LGHDT and CDR2 is YNNKEL (reference sequence). Trimming took off 0 bases at V and 3 bases at J, with 12 bases between the two ends. The CDR3 is 16 amino acids. The CDR3 loop is CASSQDWGNVYNEQFF. The CDR3 nucleotides read TGTGCCAGCAGCCAAGATTGGGGGAATGTCTACAATGAGCAGTTCTTC.

For this clonotype: A much larger clone differs by one base, so this may be a read error. The CDR3 region is CASSWTPAGGPDTQYF. For the CDR3, the DNA is TGTGCCAGCAGCTGGACCCCAGCGGGGGGGCCAGATACGCAGTATTTT. The rearrangement links TRBV7-2 to TRBJ2-3; 10 bases align to TRBD2. Germline V gene data show CDR1 as SGHTA and CDR2 as FQGNSA. With 4 bases clipped from V and 4 bases from J, the junction kept 8 bases outside the gene matches. The CDR3 totals 16 residues. The variable domain in full, with the rest retrieved from reference TRBV7-2 and TRBJ2-3, is GAGVSQSPSNKVTEKGKDVELRCDPISGHTALYWYRQSLGQGLEFLIYFQGNSAPDKSGLPSDRFSAERTGGSVSTLTIQRTQQEDSAVYLCASSWTPAGGPDTQYFGPGTRLTVL.

With respect to this clonotype: This likely comes from a read error, as the CDR3 has no conserved phenylalanine or tryptophan at its end. The DNA is left out, because the CDR3 cannot be placed on it with certainty; the CDR3 is given as TCRdb lists it. J is TRBJ2-7 and V is TRBV29-1; no check of the table's D call, TRBD1, against the DNA was made. In germline, CDR1 is SQVTM, CDR2 ANQGSEA. The CDR3 totals 12 residues, both ends included. The CDR3 loop is CSVEDPGGRALL.

As concerns this clonotype: A much larger clone is a single base away; this may be a read error. The chain employs TRBV12-3 or TRBV12-4 and TRBJ2-7; 8 bases align to TRBD2. J was trimmed by 2 bases and V by 6 bases; bases with no gene match: 6. This CDR3 spans 14 amino acids. The DNA of the CDR3 is TGTGCCAGCAGACATAGCGGGGCAACCTACGAGCAGTACTTC. Its protein is CASRHSGATYEQYF.

This chain uses TRBV28 with TRBJ2-7; 9 bases match TRBD1. The V and J ends lost 8 bases and 5 bases, in that order; junction bases with no gene match: 13. Germline assignment: CDR1 MDHEN and CDR2 SYDVKM. The CDR3 extends over 15 amino acids. CDR3 protein: CASGDIGTGPHEQYF. CDR3 DNA: TGTGCCAGCGGAGACATCGGGACAGGGCCCCACGAGCAGTACTTC.

This clonotype was counted at least ten times. The chain links TRBV28 to TRBJ1-6; no clear D gene. The CDR3 length is 12 residues. Looked up from germline, CDR1 is MDHEN and CDR2 is SYDVKM. The V gene lost 5 bases and the J gene lost 7 bases, with 6 bases spanning the gap. CDR3 in amino acids: CASSVVNSPLHF. The DNA for the CDR3 is TGTGCCAGCAGTGTGGTGAATTCACCCCTCCACTTT. The full variable domain, in which reference TRBV28 and TRBJ1-6 provide the parts outside the CDR3, is DVKVTQSSRYLVKRTGEKVFLECVQDMDHENMFWYRQDPGLGLRLIYFSYDVKMKEKGDIPEGYSVSREKKERFSLILESASTNQTSMYLCASSVVNSPLHFGNGTRLTVT.

In its sample, this clonotype was seen many times. The chain employs TRBV7-2 and TRBJ2-2; 9 bases map to TRBD2. The CDR3 has 16 amino acids. Trimming cost V 2 bases and J 4 bases; bases outside gene matches: 5. The germline CDR1 and CDR2 sequences are SGHTA and FQGNSA. CDR3 loop: CASSLQGLASTGELFF. The CDR3 DNA reads TGTGCCAGCAGCTTACAGGGACTAGCTAGCACCGGGGAGCTGTTTTTT.